This T cell receptor beta chain was sequenced for a study of regulatory T cells in long-lasting Graves disease. Time point denoted: persistent/refractory GD, antithyroid drugs over 5 years with positive TRAb. Making the TCR library involved RNA that had been extracted from PBMCs. Ten or more counts support this clonotype. The target antigen is unknown. Whole-study results and caveats: Accuracy was perhaps lowered by the small sample size. Persistent Graves' patients showed reduced TCR diversity versus newly diagnosed patients. Patients with persistent disease shared 2,741 public clonotypes, outpacing the roughly 950 shared by new patients.

The TCR beta library used iRepertoire HTBI primers with Arm-PCR amplification of CDR3. Study processing details: Across all samples, roughly 62 TRBV segments and 11 to 15 TRBJ segments were identified. Each CDR3 protein is one row after TCRdb ran MiXCR on the multiplex PCR reads. TCRdb, not the authors, supplied the V and J calls. The sample includes some 330,000 distinct CDR3 sequences, roughly 25% of them seen just once. The CDR3 has 17 residues. CDR1 is SGHTA and CDR2 is FQGTGA in the germline V gene. Trimming removed 2 bases from V and 1 base from J, with 17 bases in between. This clonotype was sampled from a woman aged 40 to 50 with Graves disease. The chain has TRBV7-3 and TRBJ1-1, with a possible D match to TRBD1 (5 bases). Material: peripheral blood mononuclear cells (PBMCs), obtained when the disease was refractory, from a patient treated with antithyroid drugs. The CDR3 region has the DNA TGTGCCAGCAGCTTAGGGGTGGGGGACCCGCAGAACACTGAAGCTTTCTTT. Encoded protein: CASSLGVGDPQNTEAFF.